This T cell receptor beta chain was captured in a study of CD8 T cells in ankylosing spondylitis. Regarding the study as a whole: Eight highly homologous variants made up a TCR beta motif, and this motif appeared characteristic of ankylosing spondylitis blood. The clones that were linked to disease were reported to be significantly enriched in matched synovial fluid samples from ankylosing spondylitis patients. Within peripheral blood, clones linked to disease were CD8+ and relatively rare.

This clonotype was counted at least ten times. Its antigen is still unknown. With molecular barcodes, quantitative 5'-RACE was used to make the TCR beta libraries. TCRdb re-called the 5' RACE reads with MiXCR, one entry per CDR3 protein. The data contain roughly 150,000 distinct CDR3 sequences, 30% to 40% of them singletons. The sequence derives from a male donor with ankylosing spondylitis. Input material: synovial fluid, either unsorted or a sorted T cell fraction (not recorded which).

CDR3 sequence reads: CASSLLQSAPEAFF. The CDR3 nucleotides are TGCGCCAGCAGCTTGTTACAGTCAGCCCCTGAAGCTTTCTTT. The chain carries TRBV5-1 and TRBJ1-1; no clear D gene. The V end lost 1 base, the J end lost 6 bases, and 13 bases lay between the germline ends. Germline values: CDR1 SGHRS, CDR2 YFSETQ. This CDR3 has 14 residues.